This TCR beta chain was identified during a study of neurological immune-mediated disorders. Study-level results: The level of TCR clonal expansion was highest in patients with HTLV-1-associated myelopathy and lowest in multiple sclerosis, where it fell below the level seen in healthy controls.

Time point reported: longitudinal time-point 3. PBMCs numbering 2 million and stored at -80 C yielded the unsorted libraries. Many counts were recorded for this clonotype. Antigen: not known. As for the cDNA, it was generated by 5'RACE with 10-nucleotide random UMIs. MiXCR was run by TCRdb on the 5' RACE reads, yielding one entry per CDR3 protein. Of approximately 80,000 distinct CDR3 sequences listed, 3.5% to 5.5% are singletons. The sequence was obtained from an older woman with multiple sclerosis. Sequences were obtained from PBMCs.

CDR3 coding DNA: TGCGCCAGCAGCTTCCGACAGGGCTCGTCCTACGAGCAGTACTTC. It specifies CASSFRQGSSYEQYF. This chain joins TRBV5-1 and TRBJ2-7; 7 nucleotides match TRBD1. This CDR3 is 15 amino acids long. Germline V gives CDR1 SGHRS, CDR2 YFSETQ. V was clipped by 2 bases and J by 1 base; unmatched bases: 6.